This TCR beta chain emerged from a study of T cells in Graves' hyperthyroidism and ophthalmopathy. Study-wide points: Model predictions of ophthalmopathy came a median approximately 6.2 months before onset. Most clonotypes that expanded in the thyroid above 0.001 also showed up in blood. Ophthalmopathy was distinguished from stable hyperthyroidism by 13 V-J signatures.

Patients aged 18 to 65 with hyperthyroidism were newly diagnosed, with duration under 2 months. Researchers took RNA transcripts and amplified the TCR beta CDR3 regions from them. Researchers ran a first-round RT-PCR on the TCR CDR3 using the HTBI primer set. TCRdb itself ran the multiplex PCR reads through MiXCR, one entry per CDR3 protein. The sample holds a few hundred thousand distinct CDR3 sequences, about 15% seen once. This clonotype was detected many times. What it binds is not known. Trimming pared 2 bases from V and 7 bases from J, leaving 12 bases between. This CDR3 is 13 amino acids long. The chain joins TRBV12-3 or TRBV12-4 to TRBJ2-7, with D uncertain. The sequencing input was blood. The sequence was collected from a young woman with Graves' hyperthyroidism that later progressed to Graves' ophthalmopathy. As DNA, the CDR3 is TGTGCCAGCAGTTTAAACGCACTGAAGGAGCAGTACTTC. It encodes CASSLNALKEQYF.